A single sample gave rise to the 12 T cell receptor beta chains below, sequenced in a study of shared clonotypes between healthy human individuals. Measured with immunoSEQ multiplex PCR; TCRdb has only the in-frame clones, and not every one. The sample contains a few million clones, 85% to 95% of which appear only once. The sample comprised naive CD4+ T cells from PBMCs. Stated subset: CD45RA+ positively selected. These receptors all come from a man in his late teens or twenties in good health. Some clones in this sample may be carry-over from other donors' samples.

The CDR3 nucleotides are TGTGCCAGCTCACCTCAGGGTGGGGAGAGCATGCAGTTCTTC. Translation gives CASSPQGGESMQFF. V gene TRBV18 combines with J gene TRBJ2-1; D possibly matches TRBD1 or TRBD2 (5 bases each). V lost 3 bases and J 12 bases, leaving 18 bases between the germline ends. The germline gives CDR1 KGHSH, CDR2 LQKENI. The CDR3 is made up of 14 amino acids.

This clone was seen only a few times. CDR3 DNA sequence: TGCGCCAGCAGCCAAGATGGAGCAGGGGGGAACACTGAAGCTTTCTTT. Translated: CASSQDGAGGNTEAFF. The rearrangement links TRBV4-1 to TRBJ1-1, with 7 bases identical to TRBD1. CDR3 size: 16 residues. V lost 0 bases and J lost 1; bases outside the gene matches: 5. Germline V gene sequence: CDR1 MGHRA, CDR2 YSYEKL.

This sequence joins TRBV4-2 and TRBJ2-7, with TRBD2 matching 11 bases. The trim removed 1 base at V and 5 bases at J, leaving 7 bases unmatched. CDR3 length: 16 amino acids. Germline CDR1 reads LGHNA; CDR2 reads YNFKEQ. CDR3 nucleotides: TGTGCCAGCAGCCAAGCCGGACTAGCGGGTATCCACGAGCAGTACTTC. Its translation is CASSQAGLAGIHEQYF.

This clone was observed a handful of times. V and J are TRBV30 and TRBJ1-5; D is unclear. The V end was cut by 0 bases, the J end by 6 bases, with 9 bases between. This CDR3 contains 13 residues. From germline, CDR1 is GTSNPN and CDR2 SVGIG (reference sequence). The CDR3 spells CAWSVGDFQPQHF. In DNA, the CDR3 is TGTGCCTGGAGTGTTGGGGATTTTCAGCCCCAGCATTTT. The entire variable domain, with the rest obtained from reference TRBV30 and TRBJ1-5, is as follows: SQTIHQWPATLVQPVGSPLSLECTVEGTSNPNLYWYRQAAGRGLQLLFYSVGIGQISSEVPQNLSASRPQDRQFILSSKKLLLSDSGFYLCAWSVGDFQPQHFGDGTRLSIL.

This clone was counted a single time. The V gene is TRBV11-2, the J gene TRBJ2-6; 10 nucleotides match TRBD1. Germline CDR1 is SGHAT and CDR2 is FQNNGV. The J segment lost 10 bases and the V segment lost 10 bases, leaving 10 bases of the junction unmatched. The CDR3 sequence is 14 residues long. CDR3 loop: CATLGGTGVNVLTF. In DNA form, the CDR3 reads TGTGCCACTCTCGGTGGGACAGGGGTGAACGTCCTGACTTTC.

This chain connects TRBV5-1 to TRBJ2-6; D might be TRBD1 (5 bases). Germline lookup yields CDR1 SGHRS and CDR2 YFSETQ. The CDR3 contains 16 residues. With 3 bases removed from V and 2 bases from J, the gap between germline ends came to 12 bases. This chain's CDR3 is CASSSDSNPGANVLTF. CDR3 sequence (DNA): TGCGCCAGCAGCTCCGACAGCAACCCTGGGGCCAACGTCCTGACTTTC. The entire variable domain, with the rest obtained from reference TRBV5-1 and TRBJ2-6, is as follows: KAGVTQTPRYLIKTRGQQVTLSCSPISGHRSVSWYQQTPGQGLQFLFEYFSETQRNKGNFPGRFSGRQFSNSRSEMNVSTLELGDSALYLCASSSDSNPGANVLTFGAGSRLTVL.

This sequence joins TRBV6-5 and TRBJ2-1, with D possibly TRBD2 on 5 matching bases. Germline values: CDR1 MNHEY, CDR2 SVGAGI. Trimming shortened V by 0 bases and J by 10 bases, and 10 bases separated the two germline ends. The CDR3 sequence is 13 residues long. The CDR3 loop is CASSYSGGLEQFF. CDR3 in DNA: TGTGCCAGCAGTTACTCGGGCGGGCTCGAGCAGTTCTTC.

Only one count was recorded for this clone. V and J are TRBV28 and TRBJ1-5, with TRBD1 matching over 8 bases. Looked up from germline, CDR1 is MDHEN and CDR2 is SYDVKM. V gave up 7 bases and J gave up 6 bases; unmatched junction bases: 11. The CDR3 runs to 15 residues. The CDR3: CASMTPGQGGQPQHF. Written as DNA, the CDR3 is TGTGCCAGCATGACGCCCGGACAGGGTGGTCAGCCCCAGCATTTT.

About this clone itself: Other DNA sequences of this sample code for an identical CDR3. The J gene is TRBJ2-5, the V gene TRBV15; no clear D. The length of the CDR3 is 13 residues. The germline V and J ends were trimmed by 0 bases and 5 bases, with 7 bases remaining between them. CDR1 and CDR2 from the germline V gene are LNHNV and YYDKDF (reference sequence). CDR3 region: CATSRDLRETQYF. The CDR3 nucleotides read TGTGCCACCAGCAGAGATCTGAGGGAGACCCAGTACTTC.

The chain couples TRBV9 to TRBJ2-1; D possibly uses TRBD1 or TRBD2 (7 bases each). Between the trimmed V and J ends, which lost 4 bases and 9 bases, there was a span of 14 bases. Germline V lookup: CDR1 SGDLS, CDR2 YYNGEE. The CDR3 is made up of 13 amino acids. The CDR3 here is CASSIDREGEQFF. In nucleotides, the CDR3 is TGTGCCAGCAGCATCGACAGGGAGGGTGAGCAGTTCTTC.

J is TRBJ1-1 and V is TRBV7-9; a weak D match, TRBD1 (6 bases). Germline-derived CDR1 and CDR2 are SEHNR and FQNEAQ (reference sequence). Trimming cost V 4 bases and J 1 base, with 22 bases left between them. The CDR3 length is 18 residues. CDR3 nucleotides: TGTGCCAGCAGCTCAATGAGGATAGACAGGTTACGGAACACTGAAGCTTTCTTT. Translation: CASSSMRIDRLRNTEAFF.

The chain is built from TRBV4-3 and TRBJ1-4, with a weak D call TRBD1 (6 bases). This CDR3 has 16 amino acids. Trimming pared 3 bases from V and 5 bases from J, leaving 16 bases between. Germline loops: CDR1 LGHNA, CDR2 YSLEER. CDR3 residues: CASSQQVDRPNEKLFF. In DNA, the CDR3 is TGCGCCAGCAGCCAGCAGGTCGACAGGCCAAATGAAAAACTGTTTTTT.